The 8 T cell receptor beta chains given below trace back to one sample, sequenced in a study of metastatic and nonmetastatic thyroid tumors. Until they underwent thyroid surgery, no patient had received any treatment. TCRdb reprocessed the PCR reads via MiXCR. The data show under 25,000 clones, approximately 22% seen once. Sequencing was performed on adjacent normal tissue. The receptors shown here come from a female donor with papillary thyroid cancer or a benign thyroid nodule (not recorded which). Some clones in this sample may be carry-over from other donors' samples.

This clone showed up many times. A much larger clone differs from this one at a single base, so this may be a read error. This sample includes further DNA sequences coding for the same CDR3. The rearrangement uses TRBV27 and TRBJ2-7; 11 bases match TRBD1. Germline CDR1 and CDR2: MNHEY and SMNVEV (reference sequence). Unmatched junction bases numbered 6, after V lost 6 bases and J lost 2 bases. This CDR3 contains 15 residues. CDR3 DNA sequence: TGTGCCAGCAGCCGGGACAGGGGGGGGCCCTACGAGCAGTACTTC. It specifies CASSRDRGGPYEQYF.

The chain combines TRBV6-2 or TRBV6-3 with TRBJ2-1; 9 bases align to TRBD2. CDR3 size: 15 residues. V trimming: 6 bases; J trimming: 2 bases; junction bases outside the gene matches: 5. Germline CDR1 MNHEY, CDR2 SVGEGT. The CDR3 DNA sequence: TGTGCCAGCAGGCCCCTAGCGGGAACCTACAATGAGCAGTTCTTC. This encodes CASRPLAGTYNEQFF.

In this sample, this clone turned up a few times. V usage is TRBV28 and J usage is TRBJ1-1; a weak D match, TRBD1 (6 bases). Trimming shortened V by 7 bases and J by 1 base, and 16 bases separated the two germline ends. The length of the CDR3 is 15 residues. CDR1 and CDR2 from the germline V gene are MDHEN and SYDVKM. In DNA form, the CDR3 reads TGTGCCAGCAATCCCCACAGGGAGGGGAACACTGAAGCTTTCTTT. Translating it yields CASNPHREGNTEAFF.

The chain recombines TRBV2 with TRBJ2-5; the D is unclear. The V end was cut by 8 bases, the J end by 1 base, with 8 bases between. Germline CDR1 SNHLY, CDR2 FYNNEI. CDR3 length: 12 residues. CDR3 sequence: CASGRPQETQYF. DNA of the CDR3: TGTGCCAGCGGGCGACCCCAAGAGACCCAGTACTTC.

This clone qualifies as medium-sized. This chain joins TRBV6-2 or TRBV6-3 and TRBJ2-1; 9 bases align to TRBD2. The germline V gene has CDR1 MNHEY and CDR2 SVGEGT. V dropped 5 bases and J dropped 9; count of bases not matched to a gene: 14. This CDR3 has 16 amino acids. The CDR3 reads CASSLYSSGTSGEQFF. The CDR3 nucleotides read TGTGCCAGCAGTCTTTATTCTAGCGGGACTAGTGGTGAGCAGTTCTTC.

The rearrangement links TRBV30 to TRBJ2-3; D is undetermined. This CDR3 is 13 amino acids long. Looked up from germline, CDR1 is GTSNPN and CDR2 is SVGIG (reference sequence). V dropped 3 bases and J dropped 2 bases, with 9 bases sitting between them. The CDR3 sequence is CAWRADPTDTQYF. CDR3 in DNA: TGTGCCTGGAGGGCCGACCCCACAGATACGCAGTATTTT.

This clone has more than one count but fewer than ten. The V gene is TRBV12-3 or TRBV12-4, the J gene TRBJ1-1, with D hard to call. The CDR3 is 14 residues long. The V end was cut by 2 bases, the J end by 4 bases, with 11 bases between. CDR3 loop: CASSLSLGITEAFF. In nucleotides, the CDR3 is TGTGCCAGCAGTTTATCGCTGGGAATCACTGAAGCTTTCTTT.

The chain carries TRBV11-2 and TRBJ2-7; the D gene is possibly TRBD1 (6 bases). Trimming took off 1 base at V and 3 bases at J, with 16 bases between the two ends. This CDR3 is 16 amino acids long. Germline V lookup: CDR1 SGHAT, CDR2 FQNNGV. The CDR3 region has the DNA TGTGCCAGCAGCTTAGGGTGGCAGGGGCTGGGCTACGAGCAGTACTTC. Translation: CASSLGWQGLGYEQYF.